This T cell receptor (beta chain) appears in the sequencing data of a study of T cell responses to AZD1222 COVID-19 vaccine. Assay used: immunoSEQ multiplex PCR; TCRdb lists only in-frame clones, some missing. The repertoire holds 180,000 or so clones, with more than 85% as singletons. The germline V gene has CDR1 SNHLY and CDR2 FYNNEI. The CDR3 covers 16 residues. The V and J ends lost 4 bases and 5 bases respectively, with 21 bases between them. The input for sequencing was peripheral blood, taken 28 days after the second AZD1222 dose. This TCR came from an adult who received the AZD1222 COVID-19 vaccine. The V and J genes are TRBV2 and TRBJ2-7; maybe TRBD1 (5 bases). The CDR3 region has the DNA TGTGCCAGCAGTGTGGGGCAGGTCCCCCTTGGGGACGAGCAGTACTTC. Protein product: CASSVGQVPLGDEQYF.